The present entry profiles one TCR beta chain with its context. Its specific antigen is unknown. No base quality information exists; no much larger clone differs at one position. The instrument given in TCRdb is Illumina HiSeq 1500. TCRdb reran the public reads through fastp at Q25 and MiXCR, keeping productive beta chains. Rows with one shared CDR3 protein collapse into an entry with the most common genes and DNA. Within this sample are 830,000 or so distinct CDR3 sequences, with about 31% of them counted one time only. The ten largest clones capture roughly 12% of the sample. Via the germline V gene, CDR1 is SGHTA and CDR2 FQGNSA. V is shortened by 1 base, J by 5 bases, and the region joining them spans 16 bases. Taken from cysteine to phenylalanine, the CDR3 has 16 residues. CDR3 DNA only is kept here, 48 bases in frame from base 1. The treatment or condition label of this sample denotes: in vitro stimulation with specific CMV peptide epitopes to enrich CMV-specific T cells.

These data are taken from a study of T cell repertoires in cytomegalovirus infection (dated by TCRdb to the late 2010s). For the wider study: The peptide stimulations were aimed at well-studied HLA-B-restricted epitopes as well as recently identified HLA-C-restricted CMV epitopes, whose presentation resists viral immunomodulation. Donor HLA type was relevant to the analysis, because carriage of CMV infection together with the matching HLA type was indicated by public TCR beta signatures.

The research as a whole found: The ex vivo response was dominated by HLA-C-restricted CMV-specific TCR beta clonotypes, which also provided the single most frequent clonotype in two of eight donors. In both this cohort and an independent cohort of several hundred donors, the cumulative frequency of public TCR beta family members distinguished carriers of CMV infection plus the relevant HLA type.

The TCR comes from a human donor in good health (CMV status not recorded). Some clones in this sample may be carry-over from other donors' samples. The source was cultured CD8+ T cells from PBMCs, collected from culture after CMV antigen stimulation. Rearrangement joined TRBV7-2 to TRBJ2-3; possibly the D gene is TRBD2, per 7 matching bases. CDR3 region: CASSLVGGTTGDTQYF. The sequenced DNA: TGTGCCAGCAGCTTAGTGGGGGGGACGACAGGAGATACGCAGTATTTT.